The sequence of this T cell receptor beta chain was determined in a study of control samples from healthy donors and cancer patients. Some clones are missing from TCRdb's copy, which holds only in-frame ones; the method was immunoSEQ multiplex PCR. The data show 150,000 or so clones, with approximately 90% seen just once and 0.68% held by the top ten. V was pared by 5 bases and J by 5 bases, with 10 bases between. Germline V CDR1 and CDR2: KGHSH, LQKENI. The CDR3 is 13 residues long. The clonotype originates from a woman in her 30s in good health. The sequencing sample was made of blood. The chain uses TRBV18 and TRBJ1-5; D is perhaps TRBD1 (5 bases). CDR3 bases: TGTGCCAGCTCAGCGGGACGGTATCAGCCCCAGCATTTT. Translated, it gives CASSAGRYQPQHF.